The clone carrying this T cell receptor beta chain was recorded only once. Its antigen remains unidentified. The record originates from a study of T cell responses to AZD1222 COVID-19 vaccine. Study-wide results and caveats: The span of vaccine-associated CD4 TCRs extended across spike, with dominance at 160-218 and 743-854. Of the AZD1222 recipients, only six or seven were seropositive at baseline.

Germline V gene sequence: CDR1 MNHEY, CDR2 SVGEGT. Trimming took off 2 bases at V and 5 bases at J, with 10 bases between the two ends. This CDR3 comprises 14 residues. Using immunoSEQ multiplex PCR, the repertoire was profiled, and TCRdb retains in-frame clones only, with some absent. The sample consists of 150,000 to 200,000 clones, about nine tenths of them appearing once. The receptor's source is an adult who received the AZD1222 COVID-19 vaccine. The J gene is TRBJ2-1, the V gene TRBV6-2 or TRBV6-3; possible D gene TRBD1, 5 bases. The starting material was peripheral blood, obtained 28 days after the second AZD1222 dose. The CDR3 protein is CASSYPGIHNEQFF. In DNA form, the CDR3 reads TGTGCCAGCAGTTACCCAGGGATCCACAATGAGCAGTTCTTC.